Listed here are 15 T cell receptor beta chains from one sample, sequenced in a study of OX40 agonist ivuxolimab in advanced cancers. Assay used: immunoSEQ multiplex PCR; TCRdb lists only in-frame clones, some missing. The sample consists of about 74,000 clones, roughly 80% of them appearing once. The sequencing here drew on CD4+ or CD8+ T cells sorted from blood, taken in a trial of the OX40 agonist ivuxolimab. Receptor source: an adult with an advanced solid tumor such as melanoma, head and neck, liver or kidney cancer.

The rearrangement links TRBV4-3 to TRBJ2-1, with TRBD1 matching 10 bases. This CDR3 is built from 16 residues. V dropped 4 bases and J dropped 6; count of bases not matched to a gene: 9. Germline V CDR1 and CDR2: LGHNA, YSLEER. As DNA, the CDR3 is TGCGCCAGCAGCCTCAATGCGGGACAGGGGATCAATGAGCAGTTCTTC. Translated, it gives CASSLNAGQGINEQFF.

This clone turned up a few times. The CDR3 is CASSVGLAGDEQFF. CDR3 sequence (DNA): TGTGCCAGCAGCGTGGGGCTAGCGGGAGATGAGCAGTTCTTC. V is TRBV6-4 and J is TRBJ2-1; the match to TRBD2 covers 10 bases. After removal of 6 bases from V and 8 bases from J, the junction contained 7 bases not matched to a gene. CDR1 is MRHNA and CDR2 is SNTAGT in the germline V gene. The CDR3 sequence is 14 residues long.

This clone was picked up many times. The J gene is TRBJ1-2, the V gene TRBV2; D uncertain. V dropped 0 bases and J dropped 6 bases, with 11 bases sitting between them. CDR3 length: 14 amino acids. From germline, CDR1 is SNHLY and CDR2 FYNNEI. CDR3 residues: CASSEALQGNGYTF. In DNA form, the CDR3 reads TGTGCCAGCAGTGAAGCGCTTCAAGGGAATGGCTACACCTTC.

The chain carries TRBV6-6 and TRBJ2-7, with a tentative D call TRBD2 (6 bases). The germline CDR1 and CDR2 sequences are MNHNY and SVGAGI (reference sequence). The length of the CDR3 is 13 residues. With 0 bases removed from V and 5 bases from J, the gap between germline ends came to 8 bases. CDR3 amino acids: CASSYSTGDEQYV. Here the CDR3 DNA reads TGTGCCAGCAGTTACTCGACGGGGGACGAGCAGTACGTC.

The chain uses TRBV4-3 and TRBJ2-7; D unresolved. CDR3 size: 14 residues. Between the trimmed V and J ends, which lost 0 bases and 0 bases, there was a span of 6 bases. Germline CDR1 LGHNA, CDR2 YSLEER. The CDR3 DNA reads as TGCGCCAGCAGCCAAGATGCTAGCTCCTACGAGCAGTACTTC. Translation: CASSQDASSYEQYF.

V usage is TRBV6-1 and J usage is TRBJ1-5; a possible D gene is TRBD1 (5 bases). The CDR3 loop spans 15 amino acids. The germline gives CDR1 MNHNS, CDR2 SASEGT. Trimming shortened V by 8 bases and J by 0 bases, and 14 bases separated the two germline ends. The CDR3 spells CASAPGLISNQPQHF. The CDR3 DNA is TGTGCCAGCGCCCCAGGGCTTATTAGCAATCAGCCCCAGCATTTT.

The rearrangement joins TRBV7-6 to TRBJ2-7; D remains ambiguous. Germline lookup yields CDR1 SGHVS and CDR2 FNYEAQ. V shed 5 bases and J shed 4 bases, with 9 bases lying between them. CDR3 length: 12 residues. The CDR3 is CASSNARYEQYF. CDR3 in DNA: TGTGCCAGCAGCAACGCTAGGTACGAGCAGTACTTC.

The chain is built from TRBV9 and TRBJ2-6, with D hard to call. Germline values: CDR1 SGDLS, CDR2 YYNGEE. Trimming removed 3 bases from V and 0 bases from J, with 7 bases in between. The CDR3 has 15 residues. CDR3 bases: TGTGCCAGCAGCGACATACACTCTGGGGCCAACGTCCTGACTTTC. Its translation: CASSDIHSGANVLTF.

CDR3 DNA sequence: TGTGCCAGCAGCCCCGGGGCAAGTCAGCCCCAGCATTTT. Protein sequence: CASSPGASQPQHF. The chain joins TRBV7-2 to TRBJ1-5; possibly TRBD1 for D (5 bases). V was shortened by 5 bases and J by 6 bases, with 11 bases between the two germline ends. Germline V CDR1 and CDR2: SGHTA, FQGNSA. The CDR3 loop spans 13 amino acids.

J is TRBJ2-7 and V is TRBV2, with 11 bases identical to TRBD1. J was trimmed by 4 bases and V by 3 bases; bases with no gene match: 11. Germline CDR1 and CDR2: SNHLY and FYNNEI. This CDR3 contains 17 residues. This CDR3 reads CASSDPSSDRGLYEQYF. In DNA form, the CDR3 reads TGTGCCAGCAGTGATCCCTCTTCGGACAGGGGGCTTTACGAGCAGTACTTC.

In this sample, this clone turned up once. The CDR3 reads CASSRDRGGTGELFF. The CDR3 DNA reads as TGTGCCAGCAGCCGGGATCGCGGGGGAACCGGGGAGCTGTTTTTT. This sequence joins TRBV7-3 and TRBJ2-2; 7 bases are shared with TRBD2. The CDR3 covers 15 residues. Looked up from germline, CDR1 is SGHTA and CDR2 is FQGTGA. V trimming: 5 bases; J trimming: 5 bases; junction bases outside the gene matches: 8.

The chain employs TRBV28 and TRBJ2-7; 11 bases align to TRBD2. This CDR3 is built from 14 residues. Germline V gives CDR1 MDHEN, CDR2 SYDVKM. J lost 7 bases, V lost 6 bases, and 8 bases had no gene match. CDR3 sequence: CASSASGRSGEQYF. CDR3 bases: TGTGCCAGCAGCGCTAGCGGGAGGTCAGGGGAGCAGTACTTC.

The rearrangement joins TRBV30 to TRBJ1-1; the D gene is possibly TRBD1 (5 bases). Germline CDR1 is GTSNPN and CDR2 is SVGIG (reference sequence). This CDR3 is 15 amino acids long. V was shortened by 4 bases and J by 10 bases, with 25 bases between the two germline ends. CDR3 nucleotide sequence: TGTGCCTGGATCCCCCCGGGGCAGGCGCTGGGGGGAGCTTTCTTT. Amino acids: CAWIPPGQALGGAFF.

Here the CDR3 reads CASSRDRNYEQYV. The CDR3 region has the DNA TGTGCCAGCAGTAGAGACAGGAACTACGAGCAGTACGTC. V usage is TRBV6-1 and J usage is TRBJ2-7, with D perhaps matching TRBD1 (6 bases). Germline lookup yields CDR1 MNHNS and CDR2 SASEGT. This CDR3 has 13 residues. V dropped 5 bases and J dropped 3 bases, with 11 bases sitting between them.

The chain recombines TRBV7-9 with TRBJ1-5; no clear D. Germline V gene lookup returns CDR1 SEHNR and CDR2 FQNEAQ (reference sequence). The CDR3 has 14 residues. Trimming shortened V by 0 bases and J by 7 bases, and 10 bases separated the two germline ends. This CDR3 reads CASSLAGGPQPQHF. CDR3 in DNA: TGTGCCAGCAGCTTAGCGGGAGGGCCCCAGCCCCAGCATTTT.